This is a list of T cell receptor beta chains from one sample in a study of post-analysis software for immune sequencing data. Each CDR3 protein gets one entry after TCRdb re-called the PCR reads with MiXCR. The top ten clones hold 4.6% of a sample with 820,000 or so distinct CDR3 sequences, around 53% of them seen once. Sequencing used blood. The origin of the receptors is a girl between 10 and 17 years old with multiple sclerosis. CDR3s include the opening cysteine and the closing phenylalanine or tryptophan. A D gene is named only where the DNA matches it firmly. Not every row has a clone size; where given, it reads once, few, many or a size class.

j_call v_call d_call clone_size cdr3_aa cdr3_nt
TRBJ2-3 TRBV7-2 TRBD2 few CGTSGSFAGTQYF TGCGGGACTAGCGGGTCTTTCGCGGGTACGCAGTATTTT
TRBJ2-1 TRBV29-1 . . CSVEVRDEQFF TGCAGCGTTGAGGTCCGTGATGAGCAGTTCTTC
TRBJ2-1 TRBV20-1 . . CSARDPTRSYNEQFF TGCAGTGCTAGAGATCCCACGAGGTCCTACAATGAGCAGTTCTTC
TRBJ1-5 TRBV5-8 . few CASRDPFNQPQHF TGTGCCAGTAGGGACCCATTCAATCAGCCCCAGCATTTT
TRBJ2-5 TRBV12-3/TRBV12-4 . few CASSLGLASQETQYF TGTGCCAGCAGTTTGGGGCTAGCCTCCCAAGAGACCCAGTACTTC
TRBJ2-3 TRBV6-4 . few CASSDRRTDTQYF TGTGCCAGCAGTGACCGGAGAACAGATACGCAGTATTTT
TRBJ2-1 TRBV10-3 TRBD2 . CAISGTSGSSNEQFF TGTGCCATCAGCGGGACTAGTGGATCGAGCAATGAGCAGTTCTTC
TRBJ2-1 TRBV7-9 TRBD1 . CASNPPGQGMSEQFF TGTGCCAGCAACCCCCCGGGACAGGGGATGTCTGAGCAGTTCTTC
TRBJ2-7 TRBV27 . . CASSLSLQNYEQYF TGTGCCAGCAGTTTATCCCTACAGAACTACGAGCAGTACTTC
TRBJ2-7 TRBV20-1 TRBD2 . CSASLTSGAYNEQYF TGCAGTGCTAGCCTCACTAGCGGGGCGTACAATGAGCAGTACTTC
TRBJ2-7 TRBV9 . few CASSGTPSLYEQYF TGTGCCAGCAGCGGGACCCCCTCTTTGTACGAGCAGTACTTC
TRBJ2-1 TRBV7-2 . . CASSLDGGRDEQFF TGTGCCAGCAGCTTAGACGGTGGACGGGATGAGCAGTTCTTC
TRBJ1-2 TRBV29-1 . . CSVGGGSGYTF TGCAGCGTTGGCGGGGGCAGTGGCTACACCTTC
TRBJ2-1 TRBV6-5 . . CATDNSNEQFF TGTGCCACGGACAATTCCAATGAGCAGTTCTTC
TRBJ2-3 TRBV30 TRBD2 . CAWSIQAGSTDTQYF TGTGCCTGGTCAATCCAAGCGGGGAGCACAGATACGCAGTATTTT
TRBJ2-5 TRBV20-1 TRBD1 . CSAIWGDREGETQYF TGCAGTGCTATATGGGGGGACAGGGAAGGGGAGACCCAGTACTTC
TRBJ2-7 TRBV7-2 TRBD1 few CASSGPGTGRYEQYF TGTGCCAGCAGCGGACCCGGGACAGGGCGTTACGAGCAGTACTTC
TRBJ2-7 TRBV5-5 TRBD2 few CASRSGTSEAEQYF TGTGCCAGCAGGTCCGGGACTAGCGAAGCCGAGCAGTACTTC
TRBJ1-5 TRBV6-5 . . CASTNALGQPQHF TGTGCCAGCACCAACGCCCTGGGGCAGCCCCAGCATTTT
TRBJ2-1 TRBV29-1 TRBD2 . CSARRTSGTKSYNEQFF TGCAGCGCACGTCGGACTAGCGGGACTAAGTCCTACAATGAGCAGTTCTTC